This T cell receptor (beta chain) was recorded in a study of OX40 agonist ivuxolimab in advanced cancers. As for the study in general: A mean age of approximately 58 years, range roughly 23 to 85, was recorded, and over 65% were male. A partial response was reached by three patients: one with hepatocellular carcinoma and two with cutaneous melanoma. The study's findings and limits: By week 6 at 0.1 to 3.0 mg/kg, blood CD4+ and CD8+ T cells had expanded clonally.

Sequenced by immunoSEQ multiplex PCR; TCRdb stores in-frame clones only, minus some. Counted here are about 100,000 clones, approximately 90% occurring once; the ten biggest clones make up approximately 0.34%. Points on this clone: Its antigen is as yet unknown.

The germline V gene encodes CDR1 SGHDN and CDR2 FVKESK. Germline trimming cut 4 bases from V and 3 bases from J; bases unmatched to any gene: 7. The CDR3 is 15 amino acids. Samples of blood were obtained at baseline, on cycle 4 day 1, and on cycle 7 day 1. The chain uses TRBV14 and TRBJ2-7; TRBD1 matches at 9 bases. The source was CD4+ or CD8+ T cells sorted from blood, collected in a trial of the OX40 agonist ivuxolimab. The TCR originated in an adult with an advanced solid tumor such as melanoma, head and neck, liver or kidney cancer. The CDR3 reads CASSPLGTGSYEQYF. The CDR3 nucleotides read TGTGCCAGCAGCCCCTTAGGGACAGGGAGCTACGAGCAGTACTTC.